The clone carrying this TCR beta chain was counted ten times or more. The antigen is unknown. The data originate from a study of response to subunit inactivated influenza vaccine. V was pared by 4 bases and J by 6 bases, with 8 bases between. Germline V CDR1 and CDR2: SGHTA, FQGNSA. The CDR3 has 12 amino acids. Whole-study results and caveats: Few new T cells, the authors suggested, are recruited by each seasonal influenza vaccination.

TCRdb independently ran MiXCR on the RT-PCR reads; one entry per CDR3 protein. Of roughly 780,000 distinct CDR3 sequences listed, 18% were seen once; the top ten hold roughly a tenth. V is TRBV7-2 and J is TRBJ2-3, with D hard to call. Specimen: PBMCs from blood, collected 5 days after vaccination. The TCR comes from a man aged 50 to 59 who received an inactivated influenza vaccine. The CDR3 DNA reads as TGTGCCAGCAGCTCCACCCCGGATACGCAGTATTTT. It translates to CASSSTPDTQYF.